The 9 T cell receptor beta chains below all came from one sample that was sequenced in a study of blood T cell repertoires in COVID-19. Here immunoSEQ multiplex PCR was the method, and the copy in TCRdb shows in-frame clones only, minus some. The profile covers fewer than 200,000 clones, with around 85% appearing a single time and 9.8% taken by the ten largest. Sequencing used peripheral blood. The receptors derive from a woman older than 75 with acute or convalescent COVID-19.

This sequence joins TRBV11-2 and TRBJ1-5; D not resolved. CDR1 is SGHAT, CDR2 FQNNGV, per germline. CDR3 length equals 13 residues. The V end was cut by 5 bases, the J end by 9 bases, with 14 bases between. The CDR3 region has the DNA TGTGCCAGCAGCCCAGGACCCCGGGGGCCCCAGCATTTT. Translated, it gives CASSPGPRGPQHF. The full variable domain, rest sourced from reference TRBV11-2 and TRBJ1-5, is EAGVAQSPRYKIIEKRQSVAFWCNPISGHATLYWYQQILGQGPKLLIQFQNNGVVDDSQLPKDRFSAERLKGVDSTLKIQPAKLEDSAVYLCASSPGPRGPQHFGDGTRLSIL.

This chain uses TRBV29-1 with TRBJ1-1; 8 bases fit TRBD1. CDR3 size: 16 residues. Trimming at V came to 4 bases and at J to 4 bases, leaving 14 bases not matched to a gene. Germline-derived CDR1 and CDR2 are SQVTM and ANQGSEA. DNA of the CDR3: TGCAGCGTTGCTGTCAGGGGGCGGTCTGGGCTCACTGAAGCTTTCTTT. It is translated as CSVAVRGRSGLTEAFF.

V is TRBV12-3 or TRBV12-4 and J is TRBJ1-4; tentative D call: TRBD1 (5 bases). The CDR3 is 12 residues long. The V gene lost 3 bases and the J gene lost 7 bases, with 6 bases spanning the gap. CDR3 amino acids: CASSLGGEKLFF. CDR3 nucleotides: TGTGCCAGCAGTTTGGGGGGTGAAAAACTGTTTTTT.

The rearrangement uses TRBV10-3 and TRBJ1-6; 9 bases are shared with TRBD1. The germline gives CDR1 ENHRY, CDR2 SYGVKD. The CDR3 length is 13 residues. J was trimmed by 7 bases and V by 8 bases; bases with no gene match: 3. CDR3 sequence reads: CAIGTGKNSPLHF. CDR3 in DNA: TGTGCCATCGGGACAGGGAAGAATTCACCCCTCCACTTT.

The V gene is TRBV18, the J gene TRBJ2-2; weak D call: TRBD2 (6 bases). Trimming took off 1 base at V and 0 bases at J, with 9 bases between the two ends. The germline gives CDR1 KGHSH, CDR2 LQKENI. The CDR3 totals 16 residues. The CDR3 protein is CASSPRAGSNTGELFF. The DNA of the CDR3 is TGTGCCAGCTCACCACGAGCGGGCTCGAACACCGGGGAGCTGTTTTTT.

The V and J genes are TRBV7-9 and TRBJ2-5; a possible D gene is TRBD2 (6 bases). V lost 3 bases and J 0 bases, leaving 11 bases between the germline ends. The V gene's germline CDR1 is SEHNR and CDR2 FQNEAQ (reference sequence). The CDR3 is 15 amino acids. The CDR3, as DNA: TGTGCCAGCAGCTTGGCGGGACTTAACCAAGAGACCCAGTACTTC. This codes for CASSLAGLNQETQYF.

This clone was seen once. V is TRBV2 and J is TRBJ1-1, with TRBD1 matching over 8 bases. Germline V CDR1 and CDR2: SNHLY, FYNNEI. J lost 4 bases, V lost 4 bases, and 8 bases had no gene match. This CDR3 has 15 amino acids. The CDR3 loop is CASSVGPGGSTEAFF. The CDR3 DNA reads TGTGCCAGCAGTGTAGGTCCAGGGGGCTCCACTGAAGCTTTCTTT. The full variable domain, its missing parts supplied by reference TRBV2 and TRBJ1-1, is EPEVTQTPSHQVTQMGQEVILRCVPISNHLYFYWYRQILGQKVEFLVSFYNNEISEKSEIFDDQFSVERPDGSNFTLKIRSTKLEDSAMYFCASSVGPGGSTEAFFGQGTRLTVV.

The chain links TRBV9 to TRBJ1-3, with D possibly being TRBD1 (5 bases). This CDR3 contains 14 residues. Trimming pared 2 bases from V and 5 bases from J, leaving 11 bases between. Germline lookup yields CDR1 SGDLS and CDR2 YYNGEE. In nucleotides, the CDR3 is TGTGCCAGCAGCGTGTACGGGGGTAGAAACACCATATATTTT. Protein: CASSVYGGRNTIYF.

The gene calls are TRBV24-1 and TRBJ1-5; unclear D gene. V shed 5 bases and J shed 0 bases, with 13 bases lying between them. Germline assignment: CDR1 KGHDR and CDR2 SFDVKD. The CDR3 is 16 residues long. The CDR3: CATSGSQIYSNQPQHF. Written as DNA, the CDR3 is TGTGCCACCAGTGGCAGTCAGATTTATAGCAATCAGCCCCAGCATTTT.